This paragraph covers one TCR beta chain sequence. The antigen is not known. These data originate in a study of T-cell memory formation after mild COVID-19. Broader study findings: Contracting clones localized mainly to CM and EM when CD4+ and mainly to EMRA when CD8+.

Germline assignment: CDR1 LGHNA and CDR2 YNFKEQ. V shed 1 base and J shed 5 bases, with 14 bases lying between them. CDR3 length equals 15 residues. TCRdb passed the 5' RACE reads through MiXCR, listing each CDR3 protein once. The sample has 350,000 to 450,000 distinct CDR3 sequences, 20% to 25% seen once. The genes are TRBV4-2 and TRBJ1-2, with D possibly being TRBD1 (5 bases). Sequencing was carried out using PBMCs or a T cell subset sorted from them (not recorded which). This receptor was taken from an adult woman who had mild COVID-19 (a few samples of this study predate the infection). Cell type and time point are not known. The CDR3 reads CASSQGQLEGYGYTF. Written as DNA, the CDR3 is TGTGCCAGCAGCCAAGGACAGTTGGAAGGTTATGGCTACACCTTC.